This T cell receptor beta chain was found in a study of patients and donors after allogeneic stem cell transplantation. CDR3 length: 14 amino acids. The V segment lost 5 bases and the J segment 1 base; nucleotides outside the gene matches: 3. CDR1 is SGDLS and CDR2 is YYNGEE in the germline V gene. Via MiXCR, TCRdb re-called the RT-PCR reads, giving one row per CDR3 protein. The table has some 90,000 distinct CDR3 sequences, around 46% seen once. The receptor's source is a human donor who was either an allogeneic HSCT recipient or a stem cell or donor lymphocyte infusion donor (not recorded which). It is not recorded whose cells these are; they may come from a transplant donor. The chain combines TRBV9 with TRBJ1-1, with 9 bases matching TRBD1. Specimen: blood, either unsorted or a sorted T cell fraction (not recorded which). The CDR3 sequence: CASRRGQGNTEAFF. Here the CDR3 DNA reads TGTGCCAGCAGGAGGGGACAGGGGAACACTGAAGCTTTCTTT.